These T cell receptor beta chains were read from a single sample in a study of T cell responses to AZD1222 COVID-19 vaccine. Clones were read by immunoSEQ multiplex PCR, and TCRdb kept only the in-frame ones, dropping some. Of some 74,000 clones listed, roughly nine tenths are singletons. This specimen consisted of peripheral blood, obtained 28 days after the second AZD1222 dose. The receptor source for this set is an adult who received the AZD1222 COVID-19 vaccine. The CDR3 runs from the conserved cysteine through the conserved F or W. Fields, in order: D gene, clone size, V gene, J gene, CDR3 DNA, CDR3 protein. A D gene is named only where the DNA matches it firmly. Clone size appears in some rows only: once, few, many, or a class for an expanded clone.

d_gene: -; abundance: few; v_gene: TRBV12-3/TRBV12-4; j_gene: TRBJ2-1; CDR3nt: TGTGCCAGCAGCGAACTGAAGAATGAGCAGTTCTTC; CDR3aa: CASSELKNEQFF
d_gene: -; abundance: -; v_gene: TRBV6-5; j_gene: TRBJ2-3; CDR3nt: TGTGCCAGCGCGAGGGGGGGCTTTGACACAGATACGCAGTATTTT; CDR3aa: CASARGGFDTDTQYF
d_gene: -; abundance: -; v_gene: TRBV5-1; j_gene: TRBJ1-1; CDR3nt: TGCGCCAGCAGCGCGGGCCTGAACACTGAAGCTTTCTTT; CDR3aa: CASSAGLNTEAFF
d_gene: -; abundance: -; v_gene: TRBV20-1; j_gene: TRBJ1-1; CDR3nt: TGCAGTGCCTTAGAGGACACTGAAGCTTTCTTT; CDR3aa: CSALEDTEAFF
d_gene: -; abundance: -; v_gene: TRBV3-1/TRBV3-2; j_gene: TRBJ2-2; CDR3nt: TGTGCCGGCAGCCGGTCCGAGTGGGGAACCGGGGAGCTGTTTTTT; CDR3aa: CAGSRSEWGTGELFF
d_gene: -; abundance: -; v_gene: TRBV7-2; j_gene: TRBJ2-2; CDR3nt: TGTGCCAGCAGCTTAGCGGAGATCACCGGGGAGCTGTTTTTT; CDR3aa: CASSLAEITGELFF
d_gene: -; abundance: -; v_gene: TRBV5-5; j_gene: TRBJ2-3; CDR3nt: TGTGCCAGCAGCTTGGGGGGCGCTAGCTTCTTAACCACAGATACGCAGTATTTT; CDR3aa: CASSLGGASFLTTDTQYF
d_gene: -; abundance: -; v_gene: TRBV9; j_gene: TRBJ1-3; CDR3nt: TGTGCCAGCAGCGTAGGTTGGGAACCGTCTGGAAACACCATATATTTT; CDR3aa: CASSVGWEPSGNTIYF
d_gene: TRBD1; abundance: -; v_gene: TRBV19; j_gene: TRBJ1-4; CDR3nt: TGTGCCAGTAGTATCTTGACAGGGGCTAATGAAAAACTGTTTTTT; CDR3aa: CASSILTGANEKLFF
d_gene: -; abundance: -; v_gene: TRBV6-1; j_gene: TRBJ2-5; CDR3nt: TGTGCCAGCAGTGATTGGATGGGGACGGAGACCCAGTACTTC; CDR3aa: CASSDWMGTETQYF
d_gene: -; abundance: -; v_gene: TRBV5-1; j_gene: TRBJ1-2; CDR3nt: TGCGCCAGCAGCCCCGATGGGACGGCCTATGGCTACACCTTC; CDR3aa: CASSPDGTAYGYTF
d_gene: -; abundance: -; v_gene: TRBV30; j_gene: TRBJ1-5; CDR3nt: TGTGCCTGGAGTGTGAATGGAGATCAGCCCCAGCATTTT; CDR3aa: CAWSVNGDQPQHF
d_gene: -; abundance: -; v_gene: TRBV4-1; j_gene: TRBJ1-1; CDR3nt: TGCGCCAGCAGCCAAGAGGGTAGGACTGAAGCTTTCTTT; CDR3aa: CASSQEGRTEAFF
d_gene: -; abundance: -; v_gene: TRBV28; j_gene: TRBJ2-1; CDR3nt: TGTGCCAGCAGTTTACGCGGGATCACCTACAATGAGCAGTTCTTC; CDR3aa: CASSLRGITYNEQFF
d_gene: TRBD1; abundance: -; v_gene: TRBV6-1; j_gene: TRBJ1-1; CDR3nt: TGTGCCAGCAGTGGAAGACAGGGGGGCCCTCCCACTGAAGCTTTCTTT; CDR3aa: CASSGRQGGPPTEAFF
d_gene: TRBD1; abundance: -; v_gene: TRBV5-4; j_gene: TRBJ1-6; CDR3nt: TGTGCCAGCAGGCCGGGACAGGGTCAGAATTCACCCCTCCACTTT; CDR3aa: CASRPGQGQNSPLHF
d_gene: TRBD1; abundance: -; v_gene: TRBV5-1; j_gene: TRBJ1-2; CDR3nt: TGCGCCAGCAGCTTTTCCCAGGGGGACTATGGCTACACCTTC; CDR3aa: CASSFSQGDYGYTF
d_gene: -; abundance: once; v_gene: TRBV7-9; j_gene: TRBJ2-6; CDR3nt: TGTGCCAGCAGCTTACTGGGTGGGGGCTCTGGGGCCAACGTCCTGACTTTC; CDR3aa: CASSLLGGGSGANVLTF
d_gene: TRBD2; abundance: -; v_gene: TRBV5-1; j_gene: TRBJ2-5; CDR3nt: TGCGCCAGCACCCCCGGGGGGAGGCAAGAGACCCAGTACTTC; CDR3aa: CASTPGGRQETQYF
d_gene: TRBD1; abundance: once; v_gene: TRBV7-8; j_gene: TRBJ1-1; CDR3nt: TGTGCCAGCAGCTTAGAGGGGGCAGGAGCTTTCTTT; CDR3aa: CASSLEGAGAFF
d_gene: TRBD1; abundance: -; v_gene: TRBV5-6; j_gene: TRBJ1-2; CDR3nt: TGTGCCAGCAGGCCGGGACAGGGATATGGCTACACCTTC; CDR3aa: CASRPGQGYGYTF
d_gene: TRBD1; abundance: -; v_gene: TRBV6-2/TRBV6-3; j_gene: TRBJ1-2; CDR3nt: TGTGCCAGCAGCCCGACAGGGGACTATGGCTACACCTTC; CDR3aa: CASSPTGDYGYTF
d_gene: -; abundance: -; v_gene: TRBV2; j_gene: TRBJ1-2; CDR3nt: TGTGCCAGCAGCCAACAATTAAACTATGGCTACACCTTC; CDR3aa: CASSQQLNYGYTF
d_gene: TRBD2; abundance: -; v_gene: TRBV6-5; j_gene: TRBJ2-2; CDR3nt: TGTGCCAGCAGTTACTCAGGGACTAGCGGGGCCGGGGAGCTGTTTTTT; CDR3aa: CASSYSGTSGAGELFF
d_gene: TRBD2; abundance: -; v_gene: TRBV6-5; j_gene: TRBJ2-4; CDR3nt: TGTGCCAGCAGTTACCGGGGGGGAAACATTCAGTACTTC; CDR3aa: CASSYRGGNIQYF
d_gene: -; abundance: -; v_gene: TRBV18; j_gene: TRBJ1-4; CDR3nt: TGTGCCAGCTCCTGGACAGCGGCTAATGAAAAACTGTTTTTT; CDR3aa: CASSWTAANEKLFF
d_gene: TRBD2; abundance: -; v_gene: TRBV18; j_gene: TRBJ2-1; CDR3nt: TGTGCCAGTCATGGCGGGAGTAGGTACAATGAGCAGTTCTTC; CDR3aa: CASHGGSRYNEQFF
d_gene: -; abundance: once; v_gene: TRBV20-1; j_gene: TRBJ1-4; CDR3nt: TGTGGGGGAGCAACTAATGAAAAACTGTTTTTT; CDR3aa: CGGATNEKLFF
d_gene: -; abundance: -; v_gene: TRBV7-9; j_gene: TRBJ1-6; CDR3nt: TGTGCCAGCAGCTTAGACCTACACGGGACGTATAATTCACCCCTCCACTTT; CDR3aa: CASSLDLHGTYNSPLHF
d_gene: -; abundance: once; v_gene: TRBV30; j_gene: TRBJ1-6; CDR3nt: TGTGCCTGGAGTGTAATGGGGGTGGAAAATTCACCCCTCCACTTT; CDR3aa: CAWSVMGVENSPLHF
d_gene: -; abundance: -; v_gene: TRBV7-2; j_gene: TRBJ1-2; CDR3nt: TGTGCCAGCAGCTTCAACCAAGGGACATTCGGCTACACCTTC; CDR3aa: CASSFNQGTFGYTF
d_gene: -; abundance: -; v_gene: TRBV20-1; j_gene: TRBJ2-7; CDR3nt: TGCAGTGCTAGTGGGGCCTGGGAATCCTACGAGCAGTACTTC; CDR3aa: CSASGAWESYEQYF
d_gene: TRBD2; abundance: few; v_gene: TRBV27; j_gene: TRBJ2-1; CDR3nt: TGTGCCAGCAGTTCCCAACTAGCGGGAGTGGGCAATGAGCAGTTCTTC; CDR3aa: CASSSQLAGVGNEQFF
d_gene: TRBD1; abundance: few; v_gene: TRBV15; j_gene: TRBJ1-5; CDR3nt: TGTGCCACCAGCAGATCGGGACAGGTCGCGGCTCAGCCCCAGCATTTT; CDR3aa: CATSRSGQVAAQPQHF
d_gene: -; abundance: -; v_gene: TRBV5-1; j_gene: TRBJ1-2; CDR3nt: TGCGCCAGCAGCTTGGAAGGGGCCCACCTCTATGGCTACACCTTC; CDR3aa: CASSLEGAHLYGYTF
d_gene: -; abundance: -; v_gene: TRBV18; j_gene: TRBJ1-6; CDR3nt: TGTGCCAGCTCACCAGACCTTTCTAATTCACCCCTCCACTTT; CDR3aa: CASSPDLSNSPLHF
d_gene: TRBD1; abundance: -; v_gene: TRBV18; j_gene: TRBJ1-1; CDR3nt: TGTGCCAGCTCACCGACGGGACAGGCGACCGGGAACACTGAAGCTTTCTTT; CDR3aa: CASSPTGQATGNTEAFF
d_gene: TRBD1; abundance: -; v_gene: TRBV18; j_gene: TRBJ1-4; CDR3nt: TGTGCCAGCTCGGTTGGACAGGTCGGGACGCCTAATGAAAAACTGTTTTTT; CDR3aa: CASSVGQVGTPNEKLFF
d_gene: TRBD2; abundance: -; v_gene: TRBV30; j_gene: TRBJ2-1; CDR3nt: TGTGCCTGGCGGACTAGCGGGAGTAGCGGGGAGCAGTTCTTC; CDR3aa: CAWRTSGSSGEQFF
d_gene: -; abundance: -; v_gene: TRBV18; j_gene: TRBJ1-1; CDR3nt: TGTGCCAGCTCAACACGACAGGCCTCTACCACTGAAGCTTTCTTT; CDR3aa: CASSTRQASTTEAFF
d_gene: -; abundance: -; v_gene: TRBV6-2/TRBV6-3; j_gene: TRBJ2-7; CDR3nt: TGTGCCAGCAGTTCCCCACGTTACGAGCAGTACTTC; CDR3aa: CASSSPRYEQYF
d_gene: -; abundance: -; v_gene: TRBV4-2; j_gene: TRBJ2-5; CDR3nt: TGTGCCAGCAGCCAAGATGGCGGCCAGACAGAGACCCAGTACTTC; CDR3aa: CASSQDGGQTETQYF
d_gene: TRBD2; abundance: -; v_gene: TRBV5-8; j_gene: TRBJ2-5; CDR3nt: TGTGCCAGCAGCTTGGCTAGCGGGGGAAGACGGGCGGGGACCCAGTACTTC; CDR3aa: CASSLASGGRRAGTQYF
d_gene: TRBD1; abundance: -; v_gene: TRBV9; j_gene: TRBJ1-1; CDR3nt: TGTGCCAGCAGCGTGTCAGGGGGTACCGAAGCTTTCTTT; CDR3aa: CASSVSGGTEAFF
d_gene: -; abundance: -; v_gene: TRBV6-1; j_gene: TRBJ1-3; CDR3nt: TGTGCCAGCAGTGAATACCGTTTGTCTGGAAACACCATATATTTT; CDR3aa: CASSEYRLSGNTIYF
d_gene: -; abundance: few; v_gene: TRBV27; j_gene: TRBJ2-6; CDR3nt: TGTGCCAGCAGTCTGCTCCCCGGAAGTTCTGGGGCCAACGTCCTGACTTTC; CDR3aa: CASSLLPGSSGANVLTF
d_gene: -; abundance: -; v_gene: TRBV14; j_gene: TRBJ2-5; CDR3nt: TGTGCCAGCAGCGCTTCTCGAGAGACCCAGTACTTC; CDR3aa: CASSASRETQYF
d_gene: -; abundance: -; v_gene: TRBV2; j_gene: TRBJ1-1; CDR3nt: TGTGCCAGCAGTGGAACAGTATACACTGAAGCTTTCTTT; CDR3aa: CASSGTVYTEAFF
d_gene: TRBD2; abundance: -; v_gene: TRBV9; j_gene: TRBJ2-3; CDR3nt: TGTGCCAGCAGCGTTGGGACTAGCGGGAGTTGGGCTCGCGATACGCAGTATTTT; CDR3aa: CASSVGTSGSWARDTQYF
d_gene: -; abundance: -; v_gene: TRBV5-1; j_gene: TRBJ2-5; CDR3nt: TGCGCCAGCAGCTTGCGGAGGGATCAAGAGACCCAGTACTTC; CDR3aa: CASSLRRDQETQYF
d_gene: TRBD2; abundance: -; v_gene: TRBV19; j_gene: TRBJ2-3; CDR3nt: TGTGCCAGTAGACCCCTTAGCGGGAGCCAAGTTAGCACAGATACGCAGTATTTT; CDR3aa: CASRPLSGSQVSTDTQYF
d_gene: -; abundance: -; v_gene: TRBV5-6; j_gene: TRBJ1-6; CDR3nt: TGTGCCAGCAGCTTGGATGGGGGAAATAATTCACCCCTCCACTTT; CDR3aa: CASSLDGGNNSPLHF
d_gene: -; abundance: -; v_gene: TRBV6-2/TRBV6-3; j_gene: TRBJ1-1; CDR3nt: TGTGCCAGCAGTTACGGGTTGTCAGTTGAAGCTTTCTTT; CDR3aa: CASSYGLSVEAFF
d_gene: TRBD1; abundance: once; v_gene: TRBV5-1; j_gene: TRBJ1-1; CDR3nt: TGCGCCAGCAGCTTTGACGGACAGGGTTTACGCCGGAACACTGAAGCTTTCTTT; CDR3aa: CASSFDGQGLRRNTEAFF
d_gene: -; abundance: -; v_gene: TRBV11-2; j_gene: TRBJ2-1; CDR3nt: TGTGCCAGCAGCATCCTCCAGCGAATCACATACAATGAGCAGTTCTTC; CDR3aa: CASSILQRITYNEQFF
d_gene: TRBD1; abundance: -; v_gene: TRBV7-9; j_gene: TRBJ1-2; CDR3nt: TGTGCCAGCAGCCCCCTAGGGGGCAGGGTGGGAGGCTACACCTTC; CDR3aa: CASSPLGGRVGGYTF
d_gene: TRBD1; abundance: -; v_gene: TRBV7-2; j_gene: TRBJ1-1; CDR3nt: TGTGCCAGCAGCAAGCGAAAGACAGGGGCCGGACGTGTGAACACTGAAGCTTTCTTT; CDR3aa: CASSKRKTGAGRVNTEAFF